This TCR beta chain was documented in a study of regulatory T cells in long-lasting Graves disease (dated by TCRdb to the early 2020s). About the full investigation: In the newly diagnosed Graves' disease group, patients had been taking antithyroid drugs for less than 3 months. Patients with persistent Graves' disease were compared with patients with newly diagnosed Graves' disease using TCR sequencing and RNA sequencing of peripheral blood. The study took place in China and was registered as a clinical trial. A total of some 33 samples were covered by TCR sequencing, comprising around 13 persistent and 20 newly diagnosed Graves' disease patients.

Ends trimmed: V by 3 bases, J by 3 bases; bases unmatched to a gene: 5. The CDR3, cysteine through phenylalanine, is 14 amino acids long. Only the CDR3 DNA stays, 42 bases, in frame from base 1. Looking up the germline V gene yields CDR1 SGHTA and CDR2 FQGNSA. The method behind the library was multiplex PCR. TCRdb records Illumina HiSeq 4000 as the sequencer. CDR3 regions were amplified by Arm-PCR with iRepertoire HTBI primers to construct TCR beta libraries. Before sequencing, the PCR products went through gel purification. The authors' analysis ran thus. Gene usage analysis of CDR3 amino acid clonotypes used the approximately 62 TRBV and fewer than 15 TRBJ segments found across samples. COPE and FqMerger were used to merge filtered high-quality paired reads into contigs. Contigs were aligned with BLAST to IMGT TRBV, TRBD and TRBJ reference genes, and CDR3 was defined per IMGT. Any clonotype with a frequency above 0.1% was counted as a highly expanded clone. Shannon entropy was used to measure repertoire diversity, and the Gini coefficient was used to measure V-J evenness. A clonotype found in more than one individual was treated as public. TCRdb trimmed public reads at Q25 via fastp, called clones via MiXCR and kept in-frame beta chains. Each entry is one CDR3 protein sequence, shown with its most common DNA and genes. The V and J calls shown here were made by TCRdb, not taken from the authors' results. The sample contains approximately 230,000 distinct CDR3 sequences, around 17% of them found a single time. The top ten constitute 22% of the sample.

This clonotype was seen many times. It lacks a known antigen. No quality values exist for individual bases; no much larger clone is one base distant. This specimen's time point label, per the study, means: newly diagnosed GD, antithyroid drugs for less than 3 months. For both TCR sequencing and RNA sequencing, RNA was extracted from PBMCs in TRIzol. The diagnosis of Graves' disease was made according to American Thyroid Association guidelines. Patients were recruited from an endocrinology department in Xi'an, China. Each patient gave approximately 10 milliliters of peripheral blood, collected in an EDTA anticoagulant tube. Ficoll Paque Plus density gradient separation was used to isolate PBMCs, and no additional T cell sorting was done. An Agilent 2100 Bioanalyzer and agarose gel were used to assess RNA quality, and a NanoDrop 2000 was used to measure RNA concentration. Findings and caveats that apply to the study as a whole: As a limitation, the authors acknowledged that the small sample size may reduce accuracy. Sequencing and analysis were limited to the TCR beta chain. Only peripheral blood was studied, because thyroid tissue, the primary lesion, was inaccessible. Lower TCR Shannon entropy and fewer highly expanded clones were observed in persistent Graves' disease patients than in newly diagnosed patients, which suggested clonal expansion. Preferential use of TRBV28, TRBJ1-2 and TRBJ2-5 was observed in persistent disease, whereas TRBV20-1 and TRBJ2-1 were favored in newly diagnosed disease. Patients with persistent disease shared more public clonotypes (approximately 2,500) than newly diagnosed patients did (966).

This receptor was taken from a female donor with Graves disease. The rearrangement combines TRBV7-2 with TRBJ2-7; 7 middle bases align to TRBD1. This specimen consisted of peripheral blood mononuclear cells (PBMCs), obtained at new diagnosis, from a patient treated with antithyroid drugs. At the DNA level, the sequence is TGTGCCAGCAGCTTCGGGGACAGATTCTACGAGCAGTACTTC. This encodes CASSFGDRFYEQYF.